The table lists the clone carrying this TCR beta chain with a few counts. This sample is part of a study of identical twins. Deletions cut 4 bases from V and 4 bases from J, with 10 bases between. The CDR3 sequence is 13 residues long. Germline V gene sequence: CDR1 SGHRS, CDR2 YFSETQ. TCRdb re-called the 5' RACE reads through MiXCR, storing one row per CDR3 protein. The repertoire holds about 570,000 distinct CDR3 sequences, with around 9.6% as singletons. These records were also assigned to another study, of yellow fever vaccine responses in identical twins.

The V gene is TRBV5-1, the J gene TRBJ2-3, with D perhaps assigned TRBD1 or TRBD2 (5 bases each). The origin of this receptor is a woman under 30 in good health. The material sequenced was PBMCs. CDR3 region: CASSLGTSDTQYF. CDR3 sequence (DNA): TGCGCCAGCAGCCTGGGGACGTCAGATACGCAGTATTTT.